A single sample gave rise to the 27 T cell receptor beta chains below, sequenced in a study of response to subunit inactivated influenza vaccine. A single record per CDR3 protein comes from TCRdb applying MiXCR to the RT-PCR reads. The profile shows about 800,000 distinct CDR3 sequences, 21% of them singletons. Sequencing used PBMCs from blood, obtained about 5 days after vaccination. The receptors originated from a man aged 50 or older who received an inactivated influenza vaccine.

This clonotype appeared a few times. This chain links TRBV12-3 or TRBV12-4 with TRBJ2-2, with D unclear. The CDR3 loop spans 13 amino acids. V shed 6 bases and J shed 6 bases, with 11 bases lying between them. CDR3 bases: TGTGCCAGCAGCTTTTTTGGGGCCGGGGAGCTGTTTTTT. Amino acids: CASSFFGAGELFF.

This chain links TRBV4-3 with TRBJ1-5; D is undetermined. The CDR3 spans 15 residues. The germline V gene encodes CDR1 LGHNA and CDR2 YSLEER. With 0 bases removed from V and 4 bases from J, the gap between germline ends came to 10 bases. Here the CDR3 DNA reads TGCGCCAGCAGCCAAGATTTCAGTACTAATCAGCCCCAGCATTTT. Translating gives CASSQDFSTNQPQHF.

The rearrangement uses TRBV29-1 and TRBJ1-2, with TRBD1 identical over 7 bases. Germline V lookup: CDR1 SQVTM, CDR2 ANQGSEA. This CDR3 region has 12 residues. Losses at the gene ends were 2 bases for V and 8 bases for J; bases not matched to a gene: 5. The CDR3 nucleotides are TGCAGCGTTGAAACAGGGGCAAACGGCTACACCTTC. This sequence encodes CSVETGANGYTF.

The chain carries TRBV10-3 and TRBJ2-2, with D perhaps matching TRBD1 (6 bases). Trimming removed 11 bases at V and 3 bases at J, with 13 bases between. CDR3 length: 13 residues. The germline gives CDR1 ENHRY, CDR2 SYGVKD. The CDR3 here is CALGAGYTGELFF. The DNA of the CDR3 is TGTGCCTTGGGGGCAGGGTACACCGGGGAGCTGTTTTTT.

V gene TRBV2 combines with J gene TRBJ2-1, with TRBD1 matching over 10 bases. This CDR3 is 17 amino acids long. Per the germline V gene, CDR1 is SNHLY and CDR2 is FYNNEI. With V trimmed by 8 bases and J by 6 bases, 16 bases remained unmatched. This chain's CDR3 is CASGLLQGTGDTNEQFF. In DNA form, the CDR3 reads TGTGCCAGCGGTCTTCTCCAGGGGACAGGGGATACCAATGAGCAGTTCTTC. The full variable domain, its missing parts supplied by reference TRBV2 and TRBJ2-1, is EPEVTQTPSHQVTQMGQEVILRCVPISNHLYFYWYRQILGQKVEFLVSFYNNEISEKSEIFDDQFSVERPDGSNFTLKIRSTKLEDSAMYFCASGLLQGTGDTNEQFFGPGTRLTVL.

The chain employs TRBV6-1 and TRBJ2-1; possible D gene TRBD2, 6 bases. V was pared by 6 bases and J by 0 bases, with 9 bases between. Germline V gives CDR1 MNHNS, CDR2 SASEGT. CDR3 size: 14 residues. The chain's CDR3 is CASRRGSSYNEQFF. The CDR3 DNA reads as TGTGCCAGCAGACGGGGGAGCTCCTACAATGAGCAGTTCTTC.

The sample holds many counts of this clonotype. The V gene is TRBV6-5, the J gene TRBJ2-1; possible D gene TRBD2, 7 bases. Germline V lookup: CDR1 MNHEY, CDR2 SVGAGI. The ends were cut back, 1 base at V and 7 bases at J, with 14 bases in the middle. This CDR3 contains 15 residues. Here the CDR3 reads CASSYLGGGGNEQFF. The CDR3 nucleotides read TGTGCCAGCAGTTACTTGGGAGGGGGGGGTAATGAGCAGTTCTTC.

A single count supports this clonotype. This sequence joins TRBV7-9 and TRBJ2-2; perhaps D is TRBD1 or TRBD2 (6 bases each). Germline V CDR1 and CDR2: SEHNR, FQNEAQ (reference sequence). This CDR3 contains 17 residues. V was cut by 1 base and J by 0 bases, with 12 bases left in between. This CDR3 reads CASSLVPGAPNTGELFF. DNA for the CDR3: TGTGCCAGCAGCTTAGTCCCGGGGGCCCCGAACACCGGGGAGCTGTTTTTT.

The CDR3 DNA sequence: TGCAGTGCTAGAGATCTCGACACTAGCGGGAGGGCCGATGTCGGGGAGCTGTTTTTT. Protein sequence: CSARDLDTSGRADVGELFF. This chain links TRBV20-1 with TRBJ2-2, with TRBD2 matching 13 bases. V lost 0 bases to trimming and J lost 7 bases; unmatched junction nucleotides: 14. Germline values: CDR1 DFQATT, CDR2 SNEGSKA (reference sequence). The CDR3 is 19 residues long.

V gene TRBV11-2 combines with J gene TRBJ2-7, with D unresolved. Germline CDR1 SGHAT, CDR2 FQNNGV. Trimming removed 4 bases at V and 1 base at J, with 11 bases between. The CDR3 spans 14 residues. This CDR3 reads CASSSLRASYEQYF. CDR3 bases: TGTGCCAGCAGCTCCCTCCGGGCGTCCTACGAGCAGTACTTC.

This clonotype was picked up a small number of times. This sequence joins TRBV4-3 and TRBJ2-1; TRBD1 matches 7 bases. Germline values: CDR1 LGHNA, CDR2 YSLEER. After removal of 0 bases from V and 4 bases from J, the junction contained 3 bases not matched to a gene. The CDR3 is 15 residues long. For the CDR3, the DNA is TGCGCCAGCAGCCAAGAACACAGGGGATACAATGAGCAGTTCTTC. Translated, it gives CASSQEHRGYNEQFF.

This rearrangement joins TRBV9 to TRBJ2-1; 10 nucleotides line up with TRBD2. Germline V lookup: CDR1 SGDLS, CDR2 YYNGEE. The length of the CDR3 is 15 residues. With 5 bases clipped from V and 4 bases from J, the junction kept 6 bases outside the gene matches. CDR3: CASRATSGEYNEQFF. The CDR3 DNA reads TGTGCCAGCAGGGCAACTAGCGGGGAATACAATGAGCAGTTCTTC.

The chain recombines TRBV10-3 with TRBJ2-7; D may match TRBD1 or TRBD2 (5 bases each). Germline V gene lookup returns CDR1 ENHRY and CDR2 SYGVKD. The CDR3 has 12 amino acids. V lost 6 bases and J 2 bases, leaving 8 bases between the germline ends. CDR3 DNA: TGTGCCATCAGGGGGGAAACCTACGAGCAGTACTTC. Amino acid sequence: CAIRGETYEQYF.

This clonotype was counted between two and nine times. The V and J genes are TRBV5-1 and TRBJ1-1; 7 nucleotides line up with TRBD1. Germline CDR1 is SGHRS and CDR2 is YFSETQ. V lost 4 bases, J lost 0 bases, and 6 bases stayed unmatched. CDR3 length: 15 amino acids. The chain's CDR3 is CASSVEGGLNTEAFF. In DNA form, the CDR3 reads TGCGCCAGCAGCGTAGAAGGGGGCCTGAACACTGAAGCTTTCTTT.

The chain carries TRBV6-1 and TRBJ2-1; D possibly uses TRBD1 or TRBD2 (5 bases each). The CDR3 sequence is 14 residues long. Germline V gene lookup returns CDR1 MNHNS and CDR2 SASEGT. The ends were cut back, 6 bases at V and 5 bases at J, with 14 bases in the middle. The CDR3 protein is CASSRDGKNNEQFF. DNA of the CDR3: TGTGCCAGCAGCCGGGACGGAAAAAACAATGAGCAGTTCTTC.

V gene TRBV5-1 combines with J gene TRBJ2-3, with D unresolved. V was cut by 0 bases and J by 2 bases, with 7 bases left in between. Germline-derived CDR1 and CDR2 are SGHRS and YFSETQ. The CDR3 runs to 14 residues. The CDR3 reads CASSLARITDTQYF. The CDR3 bases are TGCGCCAGCAGCTTGGCTAGAATCACAGATACGCAGTATTTT.

This clonotype turned up a few times. The gene calls are TRBV6-5 and TRBJ1-1; D unresolved. This CDR3 contains 13 residues. Germline V gene data show CDR1 as MNHEY and CDR2 as SVGAGI. Trimming took 2 bases from V and 4 from J, leaving 8 bases between them. The CDR3 DNA follows: TGTGCCAGCAGTTACGAAGGAGCCACTGAAGCTTTCTTT. It translates to CASSYEGATEAFF.

J is TRBJ1-2 and V is TRBV5-4; D gene unclear. The CDR3 is 15 amino acids. Trimming removed 3 bases at V and 6 bases at J, with 18 bases between. Germline V lookup: CDR1 SGHNT, CDR2 YYREEE (reference sequence). Here the CDR3 reads CASSSPLALGNGYTF. In DNA, the CDR3 is TGTGCCAGCAGCTCGCCCCTTGCGCTTGGGAATGGCTACACCTTC. Based on the CDR3 plus reference TRBV5-4 and TRBJ1-2, the full variable domain is ETGVTQSPTHLIKTRGQQVTLRCSSQSGHNTVSWYQQALGQGPQFIFQYYREEENGRGNFPPRFSGLQFPNYSSELNVNALELDDSALYLCASSSPLALGNGYTFGSGTRLTVV.

This clonotype was counted a few times. An end of the junction does not agree with germline; a read error may underlie this. The CDR3 loop is CASSLRDRDTNTQYF. CDR3 in DNA: TGTGCCAGCAGTCTCCGGGACAGGGACACAAATACGCAGTATTTT. The chain combines TRBV27 with TRBJ2-3; the match to TRBD1 covers 9 bases. The CDR3 has 15 residues. Germline V gene sequence: CDR1 MNHEY, CDR2 SMNVEV (reference sequence).

This sequence joins TRBV7-6 and TRBJ1-5; D uncertain. In germline, CDR1 is SGHVS, CDR2 FNYEAQ. Trimming left V 5 bases short and J 0 bases short, with 11 bases between. CDR3 size: 15 residues. The CDR3 region is CASSPRHDSNQPQHF. In DNA form, the CDR3 reads TGTGCCAGCAGCCCCCGACACGATAGCAATCAGCCCCAGCATTTT. Supplemented by reference TRBV7-6 and TRBJ1-5, the full variable domain reads GAGVSQSPRYKVTKRGQDVALRCDPISGHVSLYWYRQALGQGPEFLTYFNYEAQQDKSGLPNDRFSAERPEGSISTLTIQRTEQRDSAMYRCASSPRHDSNQPQHFGDGTRLSIL.

This clonotype was seen more than once but under ten times. J is TRBJ2-3 and V is TRBV7-2, with D uncertain. The V and J ends lost 3 bases and 1 base respectively, with 11 bases between them. Germline V lookup: CDR1 SGHTA, CDR2 FQGNSA. This CDR3 comprises 15 residues. In DNA form, the CDR3 reads TGTGCCAGCAGCTTGGTCGTAAGGGGCACAGATACGCAGTATTTT. Translation gives CASSLVVRGTDTQYF.

The table lists this clonotype with many counts. CDR3 DNA: TGTGCCAGCAGCCAGTCGGGACAGAGCTCCTACAATGAGCAGTTCTTC. Its translation is CASSQSGQSSYNEQFF. This chain links TRBV7-2 with TRBJ2-1, with 7 nucleotides matching TRBD1. Germline V CDR1 and CDR2: SGHTA, FQGNSA. V gave up 5 bases and J gave up 0 bases; unmatched junction bases: 7. This CDR3 has 16 residues.

The chain carries TRBV5-1 and TRBJ2-2, with 11 bases fitting TRBD1. In germline, CDR1 is SGHRS, CDR2 YFSETQ. The CDR3 consists of 17 residues. J was trimmed by 5 bases and V by 5 bases; bases with no gene match: 11. CDR3 sequence: CASRYRHGTGGTGELFF. CDR3 coding DNA: TGCGCCAGCAGATACCGGCATGGGACAGGGGGGACCGGGGAGCTGTTTTTT.

This clonotype was counted between two and nine times. This chain links TRBV6-2 or TRBV6-3 with TRBJ2-7; D may be TRBD1 (6 bases). The V gene's germline CDR1 is MNHEY and CDR2 SVGEGT. V was shortened by 6 bases and J by 3 bases, with 21 bases between the two germline ends. This CDR3 contains 16 residues. DNA for the CDR3: TGTGCCAGCAGCTTCTCAGACAGGAGGATATTCTACGAGCAGTACTTC. It specifies CASSFSDRRIFYEQYF.

The chain carries TRBV29-1 and TRBJ1-2, with TRBD1 identical over 8 bases. Germline loops: CDR1 SQVTM, CDR2 ANQGSEA. The ends lost 1 base at V and 7 bases at J; junction bases unmatched: 11. The CDR3 loop spans 15 amino acids. CDR3 region: CSVEVPQTGGSGYTF. CDR3 bases: TGCAGCGTTGAAGTCCCCCAAACAGGGGGAAGTGGCTACACCTTC.

This clonotype was found a few times. The rearrangement uses TRBV20-1 and TRBJ2-7, with 7 bases fitting TRBD2. CDR1 and CDR2 (germline): DFQATT, SNEGSKA (reference sequence). V was pared by 6 bases and J by 3 bases, with 11 bases of the junction left unmatched. The CDR3 length is 14 residues. CDR3 residues: CSARSGEDLYEQYF. In DNA form, the CDR3 reads TGCAGTGCCAGGAGCGGGGAGGATCTCTACGAGCAGTACTTC.

The chain employs TRBV7-8 and TRBJ1-1; the D is unclear. This CDR3 comprises 14 residues. CDR1 is SGHVS and CDR2 is FQNEAQ in the germline V gene. Trimming cost V 0 bases and J 2 bases, with 7 bases left between them. The CDR3 loop is CASSLARSNTEAFF. CDR3 DNA: TGTGCCAGCAGCTTAGCCAGGAGCAACACTGAAGCTTTCTTT.